One and the same sample provided the 30 T cell receptor beta chains below, sequenced in a study of blood T cell repertoires in COVID-19. Only in-frame clones appear in the TCRdb table, and some are missing; sequencing was by immunoSEQ multiplex PCR. The table shows about 64,000 clones, with just over 85% occurring only once. Sequenced: peripheral blood. The receptors come from a man aged 45-65 years with active COVID-19.

The chain links TRBV5-1 to TRBJ1-1; 8 nucleotides agree with TRBD1. J was trimmed by 0 bases and V by 3 bases; bases with no gene match: 4. This CDR3 contains 15 residues. The germline gives CDR1 SGHRS, CDR2 YFSETQ. In nucleotides, the CDR3 is TGCGCCAGCAGCTCCGACAGGGGTATGAACACTGAAGCTTTCTTT. Its protein product is CASSSDRGMNTEAFF.

This rearrangement joins TRBV5-1 to TRBJ2-5, with a weak D call TRBD1 (6 bases). V was shortened by 5 bases and J by 7 bases, with 15 bases between the two germline ends. Germline CDR1 reads SGHRS; CDR2 reads YFSETQ. The CDR3 length is 13 residues. The DNA for the CDR3 is TGCGCCAGCAGATGGACAGAGGATGGGACCCAGTACTTC. It is translated as CASRWTEDGTQYF.

The V and J genes are TRBV11-3 and TRBJ1-1; no firm D call. The germline CDR1 and CDR2 sequences are SGHNT and YENEEA. The CDR3 spans 14 residues. V was clipped by 3 bases and J by 1 base, with 9 bases between them. CDR3 bases: TGTGCCAGCAGCTTGAGCGGGGAGAACACTGAAGCTTTCTTT. As protein: CASSLSGENTEAFF.

J is TRBJ2-3 and V is TRBV15; 7 nucleotides line up with TRBD2. Germline V gene data show CDR1 as LNHNV and CDR2 as YYDKDF (reference sequence). V shed 3 bases, J shed 2 bases, and the junction held 14 bases outside the gene matches. CDR3 length: 18 residues. The CDR3 nucleotides read TGTGCCACCAGCAGGGATTCCTCTAGCGGAGCCTACACAGATACGCAGTATTTT. Amino acid sequence: CATSRDSSSGAYTDTQYF.

The J gene is TRBJ2-3, the V gene TRBV5-1; 9 bases are shared with TRBD2. Germline loops: CDR1 SGHRS, CDR2 YFSETQ. V shed 4 bases and J 3 bases; nucleotides not matched to a gene: 9. The CDR3 sequence is 16 residues long. The CDR3 spells CASSGGSGSKTDTQYF. CDR3 sequence (DNA): TGCGCCAGCAGCGGGGGTAGCGGGAGCAAGACAGATACGCAGTATTTT.

V and J are TRBV6-2 or TRBV6-3 and TRBJ2-7, with 10 bases that match TRBD2. CDR3 length: 14 amino acids. V dropped 4 bases and J dropped 3; count of bases not matched to a gene: 3. The germline gives CDR1 MNHEY, CDR2 SVGEGT. For the CDR3, the DNA is TGTGCCAGCAGTTGGACTAGCGGACTCTACGAGCAGTACTTC. Amino acid sequence: CASSWTSGLYEQYF.

The genes are TRBV19 and TRBJ2-1; TRBD1 matches at 8 bases. Germline V gene lookup returns CDR1 LNHDA and CDR2 SQIVND (reference sequence). V lost 3 bases and J lost 2; bases outside the gene matches: 12. This CDR3 is built from 18 residues. This CDR3 reads CASSIRGAGTGPYNEQFF. The CDR3 DNA sequence: TGTGCCAGTAGTATTAGGGGCGCCGGGACAGGACCCTACAATGAGCAGTTCTTC.

The CDR3 here is CASSLSGSGEQFF. The CDR3 DNA reads as TGTGCCAGCAGCCTTAGCGGGAGCGGTGAGCAGTTCTTC. This chain uses TRBV11-3 with TRBJ2-1; 9 bases are a match to TRBD2. The CDR3 has 13 residues. Germline V CDR1 and CDR2: SGHNT, YENEEA. The trim removed 5 bases at V and 9 bases at J, leaving 5 bases unmatched.

This chain connects TRBV12-5 to TRBJ2-1, with TRBD1 matching 7 bases. The CDR3 totals 15 residues. Germline V gene data show CDR1 as LGHNT and CDR2 as FRNRAP. V lost 0 bases, J lost 10 bases, and 9 bases stayed unmatched. CDR3 amino acids: CASGLVLGGRLEQFF. In nucleotides, the CDR3 is TGTGCTAGTGGTTTGGTACTAGGGGGCCGTTTGGAGCAGTTCTTC.

The chain combines TRBV6-1 with TRBJ2-1, with TRBD2 matching 12 bases. The CDR3 sequence is 17 residues long. Germline lookup yields CDR1 MNHNS and CDR2 SASEGT. Unmatched junction bases numbered 10, after V lost 4 bases and J lost 6 bases. The CDR3 DNA reads as TGTGCCAGCAGTGTCTTGTCTAGCGGGAGGGTTGGCAATGAGCAGTTCTTC. It encodes CASSVLSSGRVGNEQFF.

The gene calls are TRBV7-2 and TRBJ2-3; D may be TRBD2 (6 bases). The germline gives CDR1 SGHTA, CDR2 FQGNSA. V gave up 5 bases and J gave up 2 bases, with 8 bases separating them. CDR3 size: 13 residues. CDR3 amino acids: CASSAGPTDTQYF. Here the CDR3 DNA reads TGTGCCAGCAGCGCGGGGCCCACAGATACGCAGTATTTT.

This clone has a single count. J is TRBJ1-6 and V is TRBV4-1, with TRBD1 matching 7 bases. Germline lookup yields CDR1 MGHRA and CDR2 YSYEKL. This CDR3 comprises 15 residues. Trimming removed 0 bases from V and 7 bases from J; junction bases left unmatched: 3. In DNA, the CDR3 is TGCGCCAGCAGCCAAGAGGGGACAGCAAATTCACCCCTCCACTTT. Translated, it gives CASSQEGTANSPLHF.

The chain carries TRBV2 and TRBJ1-2; 11 positions agree with TRBD1. V gave up 4 bases and J gave up 4 bases; unmatched junction bases: 5. CDR1 is SNHLY and CDR2 is FYNNEI in the germline V gene. The CDR3 extends over 15 amino acids. The CDR3 reads CASSGPGQGAYGYTF. The DNA for the CDR3 is TGTGCCAGCAGTGGGCCAGGACAGGGGGCCTATGGCTACACCTTC.

This chain links TRBV7-2 with TRBJ1-1; D gene unclear. The V and J ends lost 1 base and 3 bases respectively, with 6 bases between them. There are 13 residues in the CDR3. Germline V gene sequence: CDR1 SGHTA, CDR2 FQGNSA. CDR3 sequence (DNA): TGTGCCAGCAGCTTAGAACGCGACACTGAAGCTTTCTTT. It yields the protein CASSLERDTEAFF.

Here the CDR3 reads CASSLRTSGRGVQSDTQYF. The CDR3 coding sequence is TGCGCCAGCAGCTTAAGGACTAGCGGGAGAGGCGTCCAGTCAGATACGCAGTATTTT. The V call is TRBV5-1, the J call TRBJ2-3; 13 nucleotides line up with TRBD2. CDR1 SGHRS and CDR2 YFSETQ come from the germline V gene. The trim removed 2 bases at V and 4 bases at J, leaving 13 bases unmatched. This CDR3 contains 19 residues.

The DNA for the CDR3 is TGCGCCAGCAGTGGGTTAGCGGGGGGCCGAAGCTCCTACAATGAGCAGTTCTTC. It is translated as CASSGLAGGRSSYNEQFF. The chain has TRBV10-2 and TRBJ2-1, with TRBD2 matching 10 bases. CDR1 and CDR2 (germline): WSHSY, SAAADI. This CDR3 has 18 amino acids. Unmatched junction bases numbered 9, after V lost 4 bases and J lost 0 bases.

This clone was seen only a few times. This rearrangement joins TRBV2 to TRBJ1-3, with a tentative D call TRBD1 (5 bases). This CDR3 region has 14 residues. CDR1 is SNHLY, CDR2 FYNNEI, per germline. The germline V and J ends were trimmed by 3 bases and 6 bases, with 12 bases remaining between them. CDR3 sequence: CASSDERGSNTIYF. For the CDR3, the DNA is TGTGCCAGCAGTGATGAAAGGGGATCAAACACCATATATTTT.

This rearrangement joins TRBV30 to TRBJ1-4, with TRBD1 matching 7 bases. Germline-derived CDR1 and CDR2 are GTSNPN and SVGIG (reference sequence). The V gene end was trimmed by 2 bases and the J gene end by 4 bases; junction bases not matched to a gene: 7. The CDR3 totals 15 residues. CDR3 coding DNA: TGTGCCTGGAGTTACACGGGACAGAGTAATGAAAAACTGTTTTTT. Amino acid sequence: CAWSYTGQSNEKLFF.

The chain links TRBV6-2 or TRBV6-3 to TRBJ2-2; TRBD2 matches at 10 bases. J lost 5 bases, V lost 2 bases, and 5 bases had no gene match. This CDR3 comprises 16 residues. Germline loops: CDR1 MNHEY, CDR2 SVGEGT. For the CDR3, the DNA is TGTGCCAGCAGTTACCCTTCAGCGGGAGGGACCGGGGAGCTGTTTTTT. Translation: CASSYPSAGGTGELFF.

CDR3 sequence (DNA): TGTGCCAGCAGTAGGAGGCCCCACAATGAGCAGTTCTTC. Translating it yields CASSRRPHNEQFF. This chain joins TRBV3-1 (or the pseudogene TRBV3-2) and TRBJ2-1; D is perhaps TRBD2 (5 bases). CDR3 length equals 13 residues. V lost 6 bases and J lost 5, with 11 bases in between. Per germline, CDR1 LGHDT and CDR2 YNNKEL (reference sequence).

The chain joins TRBV6-6 to TRBJ1-4; no reliable D call. The CDR3 spans 13 residues. Germline CDR1 is MNHNY and CDR2 is SVGAGI (reference sequence). The germline V and J ends were trimmed by 2 bases and 8 bases, with 9 bases remaining between them. CDR3 amino acids: CASSYGGREKLFF. As DNA, the CDR3 is TGTGCCAGCAGTTACGGAGGGAGGGAAAAACTGTTTTTT.

This clone was seen a handful of times. The genes are TRBV19 and TRBJ2-7, with D unresolved. Germline V gene sequence: CDR1 LNHDA, CDR2 SQIVND (reference sequence). V dropped 5 bases and J dropped 4 bases, with 12 bases sitting between them. This CDR3 is built from 13 residues. This CDR3 is CASSPNSRYEQYF. The CDR3 DNA is TGTGCCAGTAGTCCTAACAGTCGATACGAGCAGTACTTC.

This clone was seen a handful of times. The CDR3 sequence: CASSLVQVTSYEQYF. The CDR3 coding sequence is TGTGCCAGCAGCTTGGTGCAGGTGACCTCCTACGAGCAGTACTTC. The chain has TRBV5-4 and TRBJ2-7; no reliable D call. The germline V and J ends were trimmed by 0 bases and 0 bases, with 10 bases remaining between them. The CDR3 totals 15 residues. Germline CDR1 is SGHNT and CDR2 is YYREEE (reference sequence).

The J gene is TRBJ2-2, the V gene TRBV11-2; 9 nucleotides align to TRBD2. The CDR3 is 15 amino acids. V gave up 5 bases and J gave up 1 base; unmatched junction bases: 2. The germline V gene has CDR1 SGHAT and CDR2 FQNNGV. The CDR3 here is CASSRAGGNTGELFF. The CDR3 nucleotides read TGTGCCAGCAGCCGAGCGGGGGGGAACACCGGGGAGCTGTTTTTT. Together with reference TRBV11-2 and TRBJ2-2, the CDR3 gives the full variable domain: EAGVAQSPRYKIIEKRQSVAFWCNPISGHATLYWYQQILGQGPKLLIQFQNNGVVDDSQLPKDRFSAERLKGVDSTLKIQPAKLEDSAVYLCASSRAGGNTGELFFGEGSRLTVL.

This rearrangement joins TRBV6-6 to TRBJ2-1; D uncertain. The CDR3 has 11 residues. Trimming cost V 7 bases and J 10 bases, with 11 bases left between them. Per germline, CDR1 MNHNY and CDR2 SVGAGI (reference sequence). This CDR3 reads CASTHLGEQFF. CDR3 DNA: TGTGCCAGCACCCATCTAGGAGAGCAGTTCTTC.

This rearrangement joins TRBV12-5 to TRBJ2-3; 11 bases are a match to TRBD1. Germline V gene sequence: CDR1 LGHNT, CDR2 FRNRAP. CDR3 length: 15 residues. Trimming at V came to 6 bases and at J to 4 bases, leaving 6 bases not matched to a gene. In DNA, the CDR3 is TGTGCTAGTGGCCGCGGACAGGGGGCAGCAGATACGCAGTATTTT. Residues: CASGRGQGAADTQYF.

The chain has TRBV27 and TRBJ2-7; TRBD1 aligns across 7 bases. Germline loops: CDR1 MNHEY, CDR2 SMNVEV (reference sequence). The CDR3 length is 17 residues. V lost 3 bases to trimming and J lost 3 bases; unmatched junction nucleotides: 14. CDR3 bases: TGTGCCAGCAGTTTCCGCCCGCCCGGGACAGAAAACTACGAGCAGTACTTC. The encoded protein is CASSFRPPGTENYEQYF.

The rearrangement links TRBV10-1 to TRBJ2-7; 7 nucleotides match TRBD1. J lost 8 bases, V lost 6 bases, and 13 bases had no gene match. Germline CDR1 and CDR2: WNHNN and SYGVQD (reference sequence). The CDR3 extends over 14 amino acids. CDR3 residues: CASSSGTEDPKQYF. DNA for the CDR3: TGCGCCAGCAGCTCCGGGACAGAAGACCCCAAGCAGTACTTC.

The chain is built from TRBV19 and TRBJ2-1; 8 positions match TRBD2. V shed 3 bases, J shed 15 bases, and the junction held 13 bases outside the gene matches. Per germline, CDR1 LNHDA and CDR2 SQIVND (reference sequence). The CDR3 loop spans 14 amino acids. The DNA for the CDR3 is TGTGCCAGTAGTATTCCGGGGGGGGCAAAGGAGTCGTTCTTC. It yields the protein CASSIPGGAKESFF.

CDR3 DNA sequence: TGTGCCACCAGCAGAGACGTAATGGCCCCCCAGTACTTC. Amino acids: CATSRDVMAPQYF. The chain carries TRBV15 and TRBJ2-5, with no clear D. The CDR3 runs to 13 residues. V lost 0 bases and J 9 bases, leaving 11 bases between the germline ends. The V gene's germline CDR1 is LNHNV and CDR2 YYDKDF (reference sequence).